This T cell receptor beta chain was sequenced for a study of T cell responses to AZD1222 COVID-19 vaccine. Study findings and constraints: There were mostly white British donors and more females than males, and clonal diversity was possibly underestimated.

Germline V gene data show CDR1 as SGHDT and CDR2 as YYEEEE. Trimming took 4 bases from V and 5 from J; bases not matched to a gene: 2. The CDR3 is 13 residues long. Note on this clone: Its antigen remains unidentified. Other DNA sequences in the sample encode the same CDR3.

Clones were sequenced by immunoSEQ multiplex PCR, and TCRdb holds only the in-frame ones, with some missing. Of some 95,000 clones in the sample, 80% to 90% were seen once. The receptor comes from an adult in good health. J is TRBJ1-3 and V is TRBV5-6; the match to TRBD1 covers 8 bases. The specimen comprised peripheral blood, sampled on day 0 of AZD1222 vaccination. The CDR3 DNA reads as TGTGCCAGCAGCCGGGACAGGCGAAACACCATATATTTT. Amino acid sequence: CASSRDRRNTIYF.